These T cell receptor beta chains were read from a single sample in a study of post-analysis software for immune sequencing data. TCRdb re-called the PCR reads through MiXCR, storing one row per CDR3 protein. The table shows fewer than 600,000 distinct CDR3 sequences, with 40% to 55% occurring only once. Sequencing was carried out using blood. The receptors were gathered from a girl aged 10-17 years with multiple sclerosis. CDR3s include the opening cysteine and the closing phenylalanine or tryptophan. D genes are given only for firm matches. Rows may omit the clone size; those that give it use once, few, many or a size class.

>TRBV7-9|TRBJ2-5|NA|NA
CASSLDMVRGTQYF
TGTGCCAGCAGCTTAGATATGGTCCGGGGGACCCAGTACTTC
>TRBV27|TRBJ2-1|TRBD2|NA
CASSLIAGGPNEQFF
TGTGCCAGCAGTTTAATAGCGGGAGGGCCAAATGAGCAGTTCTTC
>TRBV12-3/TRBV12-4|TRBJ2-3|TRBD1|few
CASRRQGVTDTQYF
TGTGCCAGCAGGAGACAGGGGGTGACAGATACGCAGTATTTT
>TRBV5-6|TRBJ2-5|NA|once
CASTLLSGHEQYF
TGTGCCAGCACCCTCTTGTCAGGACATGAGCAGTACTTC
>TRBV6-6|TRBJ2-5|TRBD1|NA
CASSWTQGAVMEETQYF
TGTGCCAGCAGTTGGACGCAGGGGGCGGTTATGGAAGAGACCCAGTACTTC
>TRBV12-3/TRBV12-4|TRBJ1-1|NA|NA
CASSFLRGTDTEAFF
TGTGCCAGCAGTTTTCTACGGGGGACGGACACTGAAGCTTTCTTT
>TRBV20-1|TRBJ2-3|TRBD2|NA
CSARTLTSGIPLDTQYF
TGCAGTGCTCGCACCTTGACTAGCGGGATACCGCTGGATACGCAGTATTTT
>TRBV27|TRBJ2-1|TRBD2|NA
CASNPGLASSSYNEQFF
TGTGCCAGCAACCCGGGACTAGCCTCCAGCTCCTACAATGAGCAGTTCTTC
>TRBV28|TRBJ2-3|NA|NA
CASSQRDGLFRSPQYF
TGTGCCAGCAGCCAAAGGGACGGTTTATTTCGGAGTCCGCAGTATTTT
>TRBV27|TRBJ2-1|NA|NA
CASSLSKYNEQFF
TGTGCCAGCAGTTTAAGTAAATACAATGAGCAGTTCTTC
>TRBV29-1|TRBJ2-3|TRBD2|many
CSVSGTSGSGPTDTQYF
TGCAGCGTGTCCGGGACTAGCGGGAGTGGCCCCACAGATACGCAGTATTTT
>TRBV5-1|TRBJ2-1|TRBD2|NA
CASSARTSGRFFNEQFF
TGCGCCAGCAGCGCGAGGACTAGCGGGAGATTTTTCAATGAGCAGTTCTTC
>TRBV6-1|TRBJ2-7|TRBD2|few
CASSLGLAERSSYEQYF
TGTGCCAGCAGTCTGGGACTAGCGGAAAGAAGCTCCTACGAGCAGTACTTC
>TRBV7-3|TRBJ2-5|NA|NA
CASSLDRGTQYF
TGTGCCAGCAGCTTGGATCGCGGGACCCAGTACTTC
>TRBV5-1|TRBJ2-1|TRBD1|NA
CASSLTRQGAYNEQFF
TGCGCCAGCAGCTTGACCCGACAGGGGGCCTACAATGAGCAGTTCTTC
>TRBV20-1|TRBJ2-1|TRBD2|NA
CSAPGTSGSSSYNEQFF
TGCAGTGCCCCCGGGACTAGCGGGAGTTCCTCCTACAATGAGCAGTTCTTC
>TRBV3-1|TRBJ2-5|NA|NA
CASSQKPGPALETQYF
TGTGCCAGCAGCCAAAAGCCGGGACCAGCGTTAGAGACCCAGTACTTC
>TRBV13|TRBJ2-5|TRBD2|NA
CASSLDGTSGMETQYF
TGTGCCAGCAGCTTGGATGGGACTAGCGGGATGGAGACCCAGTACTTC
>TRBV12-3/TRBV12-4|TRBJ2-7|NA|NA
CASSQTLEGYEQYF
TGTGCCAGCAGCCAAACCCTCGAGGGCTACGAGCAGTACTTC
>TRBV12-3/TRBV12-4|TRBJ2-5|TRBD2|NA
CASSMLASGQGTQYF
TGTGCCAGCAGTATGTTGGCTAGCGGACAAGGGACCCAGTACTTC
>TRBV12-3/TRBV12-4|TRBJ1-2|TRBD1|few
CASSSTGGRHGYTF
TGTGCCAGCAGTTCGACAGGGGGTCGCCATGGCTACACCTTC
>TRBV5-1|TRBJ1-2|NA|few
CASSPDHGNYGYTF
TGCGCCAGCAGCCCGGATCACGGAAACTATGGCTACACCTTC
>TRBV5-1|TRBJ2-7|TRBD1|many
CASSLTGDGAYEQYF
TGTGCCAGCAGCTTAACAGGGGACGGAGCCTACGAGCAGTACTTC
>TRBV12-3/TRBV12-4|TRBJ2-4|NA|NA
CASGVWEAKNIQYF
TGTGCCAGCGGGGTCTGGGAAGCCAAAAACATTCAGTACTTC
>TRBV6-2/TRBV6-3|TRBJ2-1|TRBD2|NA
CASSQEISALAAPNEQFF
TGTGCCAGCAGCCAAGAAATTAGTGCACTAGCGGCACCTAATGAGCAGTTCTTC
>TRBV5-1|TRBJ2-5|NA|NA
CASGMGEVRTQYF
TGCGCCAGCGGGATGGGGGAAGTTCGGACCCAGTACTTC
>TRBV29-1|TRBJ2-3|NA|NA
CSVDGQGPLTDTQYF
TGCAGCGTTGACGGGCAGGGGCCCCTCACAGATACGCAGTATTTT
>TRBV29-1|TRBJ2-7|NA|few
CSASQEAYEQYF
TGCAGCGCGTCACAGGAAGCTTACGAGCAGTACTTC
>TRBV4-1|TRBJ2-1|NA|few
CASSQDPKDEQFF
TGCGCCAGCAGCCAAGACCCTAAGGATGAGCAGTTCTTC
>TRBV6-2/TRBV6-3|TRBJ2-1|TRBD2|few
CASSFVAGNEQFF
TGTGCCAGCAGTTTCGTAGCGGGGAATGAGCAGTTCTTC
>TRBV27|TRBJ2-1|NA|NA
CASSSLGAGSYNEQFF
TGTGCCAGCAGTTCCTTGGGGGCGGGGAGCTACAATGAGCAGTTCTTC
>TRBV7-9|TRBJ2-5|NA|few
CASSYLTRKQGGSQYF
TGTGCCAGCAGCTACCTAACTAGGAAACAGGGTGGGTCCCAGTACTTC
>TRBV7-8|TRBJ1-5|NA|NA
CASSLGGGINQPQHF
TGTGCCAGCAGCTTGGGTGGAGGGATCAATCAGCCCCAGCATTTT
>TRBV5-1|TRBJ1-5|TRBD1|NA
CASRSGTGNQPQHF
TGCGCCAGCAGGTCCGGGACAGGCAATCAGCCCCAGCATTTT
>TRBV6-5|TRBJ1-2|NA|NA
CASSYEGTSNYGYTF
TGTGCCAGCAGTTACGAGGGGACCTCTAACTATGGCTACACCTTC
>TRBV6-1|TRBJ2-3|NA|NA
CASRNGLGDTQYF
TGTGCCAGCAGAAACGGGTTAGGGGATACGCAGTATTTT
>TRBV6-5|TRBJ1-2|NA|NA
CASSLLTGQRYGYTF
TGTGCCAGCAGCCTCCTAACCGGGCAGCGGTATGGCTACACCTTC